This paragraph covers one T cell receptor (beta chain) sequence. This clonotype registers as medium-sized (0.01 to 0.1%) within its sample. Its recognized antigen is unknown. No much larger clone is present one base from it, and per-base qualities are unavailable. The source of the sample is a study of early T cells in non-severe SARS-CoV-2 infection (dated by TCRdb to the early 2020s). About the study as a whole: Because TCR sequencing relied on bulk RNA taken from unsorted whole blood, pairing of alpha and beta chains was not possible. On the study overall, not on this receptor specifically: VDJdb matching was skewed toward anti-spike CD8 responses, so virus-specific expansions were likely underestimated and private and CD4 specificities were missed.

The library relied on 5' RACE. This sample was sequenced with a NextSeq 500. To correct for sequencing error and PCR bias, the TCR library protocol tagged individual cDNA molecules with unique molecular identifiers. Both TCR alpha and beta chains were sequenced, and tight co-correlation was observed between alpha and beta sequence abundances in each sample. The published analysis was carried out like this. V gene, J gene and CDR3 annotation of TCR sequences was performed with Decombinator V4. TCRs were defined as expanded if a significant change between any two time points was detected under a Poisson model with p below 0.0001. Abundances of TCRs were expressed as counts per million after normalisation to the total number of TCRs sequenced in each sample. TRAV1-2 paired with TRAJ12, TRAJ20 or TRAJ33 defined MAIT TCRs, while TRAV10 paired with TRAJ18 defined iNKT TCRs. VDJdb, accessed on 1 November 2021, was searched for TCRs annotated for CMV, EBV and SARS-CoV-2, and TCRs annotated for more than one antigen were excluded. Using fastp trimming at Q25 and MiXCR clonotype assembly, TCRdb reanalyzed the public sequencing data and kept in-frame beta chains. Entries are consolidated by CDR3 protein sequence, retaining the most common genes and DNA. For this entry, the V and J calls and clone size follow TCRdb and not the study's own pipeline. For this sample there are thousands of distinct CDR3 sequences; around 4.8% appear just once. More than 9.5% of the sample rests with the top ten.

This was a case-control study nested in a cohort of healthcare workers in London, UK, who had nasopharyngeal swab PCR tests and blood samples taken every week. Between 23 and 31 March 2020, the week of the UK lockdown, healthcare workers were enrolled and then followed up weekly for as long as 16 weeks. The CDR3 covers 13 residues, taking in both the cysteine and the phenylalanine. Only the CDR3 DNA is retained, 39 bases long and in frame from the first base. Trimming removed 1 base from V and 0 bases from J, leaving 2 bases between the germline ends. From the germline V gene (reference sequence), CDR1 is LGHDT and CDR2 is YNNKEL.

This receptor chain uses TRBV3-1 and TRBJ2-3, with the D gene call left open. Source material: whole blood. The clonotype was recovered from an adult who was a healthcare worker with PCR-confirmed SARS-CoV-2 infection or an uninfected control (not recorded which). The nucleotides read TGTGCCAGCAGCCAAGTTAGCACAGATACGCAGTATTTT. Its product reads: CASSQVSTDTQYF.